Each of the 15 T cell receptor beta chains below was sequenced from the same sample in a study of cytomegalovirus exposure and HLA in healthy donors. Repertoires were generated with immunoSEQ multiplex PCR, while TCRdb's copy carries only in-frame clones and drops some. The repertoire holds around 190,000 clones, with approximately 81% as singletons. Source material: PBMCs. Every receptor here comes from a young man in good health and CMV-seropositive.

V and J are TRBV19 and TRBJ2-5; 7 nucleotides align to TRBD2. This CDR3 region has 16 residues. V shed 3 bases, J shed 5 bases, and the junction held 12 bases outside the gene matches. The germline V gene encodes CDR1 LNHDA and CDR2 SQIVND (reference sequence). The DNA for the CDR3 is TGTGCCAGTAGTATTCATTTCGGGGGGATTACGGAGACCCAGTACTTC. Translating gives CASSIHFGGITETQYF.

In DNA, the CDR3 is TGCGCCAGCAGCCTCCGGGACAGGGGTAATTCACCCCTCCACTTT. Protein sequence: CASSLRDRGNSPLHF. The V gene is TRBV5-1, the J gene TRBJ1-6; 10 bases are a match to TRBD1. In germline, CDR1 is SGHRS, CDR2 YFSETQ. Losses at the gene ends were 4 bases for V and 6 bases for J; bases not matched to a gene: 4. This CDR3 comprises 15 residues.

This chain connects TRBV7-2 to TRBJ2-2; the D gene is possibly TRBD2 (5 bases). CDR3 length: 15 amino acids. In germline, CDR1 is SGHTA, CDR2 FQGNSA. Trimming took 5 bases from V and 1 from J, leaving 11 bases between them. CDR3 sequence reads: CASSPDWRNTGELFF. DNA of the CDR3: TGTGCCAGCAGCCCGGACTGGAGGAACACCGGGGAGCTGTTTTTT.

The chain is built from TRBV7-9 and TRBJ2-7, with D tentatively TRBD2 (6 bases). The ends were cut back, 0 bases at V and 0 bases at J, with 9 bases in the middle. The germline gives CDR1 SEHNR, CDR2 FQNEAQ (reference sequence). The CDR3 is 15 residues long. In DNA form, the CDR3 reads TGTGCCAGCAGCTTAGCCGGAGGGCTCTCCTACGAGCAGTACTTC. Amino acids: CASSLAGGLSYEQYF. The variable domain in full, with the rest retrieved from reference TRBV7-9 and TRBJ2-7, is DTGVSQNPRHKITKRGQNVTFRCDPISEHNRLYWYRQTLGQGPEFLTYFQNEAQLEKSRLLSDRFSAERPKGSFSTLEIQRTEQGDSAMYLCASSLAGGLSYEQYFGPGTRLTVT.

The CDR3 is CASSYSGDSLEAFF. CDR3 in DNA: TGTGCCAGCAGTTACTCCGGGGACAGCCTTGAAGCTTTCTTT. This chain joins TRBV6-6 and TRBJ1-1; 7 bases match TRBD1. CDR3 size: 14 residues. CDR1 and CDR2 from the germline V gene are MNHNY and SVGAGI (reference sequence). Trimming took 0 bases from V and 7 from J; bases not matched to a gene: 5.

The chain has TRBV18 and TRBJ1-6, with 9 bases identical to TRBD1. The germline V gene encodes CDR1 KGHSH and CDR2 LQKENI. The CDR3 runs to 15 residues. J gave up 8 bases and V 3 bases, and 5 bases lay outside the gene matches. The CDR3 reads CASSPSRDRDSPLHF. The CDR3 nucleotides read TGTGCCAGCTCACCGAGCCGGGACAGGGATTCACCCCTCCACTTT.

V usage is TRBV7-2 and J usage is TRBJ2-2; D may be TRBD2 (5 bases). The CDR3 is made up of 15 amino acids. V lost 2 bases and J 5 bases, leaving 12 bases between the germline ends. Germline CDR1 reads SGHTA; CDR2 reads FQGNSA. Here the CDR3 reads CASSLPGLPTGELFF. The CDR3 coding sequence is TGTGCCAGCAGCTTACCCGGACTTCCTACCGGGGAGCTGTTTTTT.

The CDR3 region has the DNA TGTGCCAGCAGTGGGCAGGTTAACACTGAAGCTTTCTTT. Protein product: CASSGQVNTEAFF. The chain employs TRBV2 and TRBJ1-1; no clear D gene. Germline V CDR1 and CDR2: SNHLY, FYNNEI. The CDR3 covers 13 residues. The ends were cut back, 4 bases at V and 2 bases at J, with 8 bases in the middle.

This clone occurred a few times. The chain joins TRBV15 to TRBJ2-7; TRBD2 matches 9 bases. The CDR3 loop spans 13 amino acids. Germline CDR1 reads LNHNV; CDR2 reads YYDKDF (reference sequence). V was clipped by 4 bases and J by 3 bases; unmatched bases: 1. The CDR3 nucleotides read TGTGCCACCAGCAATAGCGGGAGCTACGAGCAGTACTTC. The encoded protein is CATSNSGSYEQYF.

The chain has TRBV7-8 and TRBJ2-5, with TRBD2 matching over 14 bases. The CDR3 totals 19 residues. Germline V lookup: CDR1 SGHVS, CDR2 FQNEAQ. V lost 5 bases to trimming and J lost 2 bases; unmatched junction nucleotides: 13. CDR3 amino acids: CASSMRTSGRSRGQETQYF. The CDR3 DNA reads TGTGCCAGCAGCATGAGGACTAGCGGGAGGTCAAGGGGGCAAGAGACCCAGTACTTC.

Points on this clone: Mismatch with germline at one junction end may stem from a read error. This chain connects TRBV6-1 to TRBJ2-7; a weak D match, TRBD2 (7 bases). The CDR3 loop spans 15 amino acids. Germline loops: CDR1 MNHNS, CDR2 SASEGT. The CDR3 DNA reads TGTGCCAGCAGAGAAGCGGGACACCGCTCCTACGAGCAGTACTTC. This encodes CASREAGHRSYEQYF.

The genes are TRBV5-6 and TRBJ1-2, with 9 bases aligning to TRBD1. Germline V gene lookup returns CDR1 SGHDT and CDR2 YYEEEE. This CDR3 has 15 residues. Trimming cost V 4 bases and J 2 bases; bases outside gene matches: 6. The CDR3 region has the DNA TGTGCCAGCAGCCCGGGACAGGGTCTGAACTATGGCTACACCTTC. It specifies CASSPGQGLNYGYTF.

The chain employs TRBV6-1 and TRBJ1-5; perhaps TRBD1 as D (6 bases). With 3 bases removed from V and 6 bases from J, the gap between germline ends came to 12 bases. Germline loops: CDR1 MNHNS, CDR2 SASEGT. The CDR3 extends over 14 amino acids. CDR3 sequence reads: CASSEMGARQPQHF. The CDR3 DNA reads TGTGCCAGCAGTGAGATGGGGGCTCGTCAGCCCCAGCATTTT.

This clone occurred once. The chain couples TRBV5-1 to TRBJ2-2; TRBD1 aligns across 10 bases. V was pared by 0 bases and J by 6 bases, with 2 bases of the junction left unmatched. This CDR3 region has 15 residues. Germline lookup yields CDR1 SGHRS and CDR2 YFSETQ. The CDR3: CASSLDGQGAGELFF. The CDR3 bases are TGCGCCAGCAGCTTGGATGGACAGGGGGCCGGGGAGCTGTTTTTT.

The chain has TRBV28 and TRBJ2-3; 13 positions agree with TRBD2. This CDR3 region has 16 residues. The V segment lost 6 bases and the J segment 3 bases; nucleotides outside the gene matches: 6. Germline CDR1 reads MDHEN; CDR2 reads SYDVKM. The CDR3 region has the DNA TGTGCCAGCAGCCTCGGGACTAGCGGGGCGACAGATACGCAGTATTTT. Residues: CASSLGTSGATDTQYF.